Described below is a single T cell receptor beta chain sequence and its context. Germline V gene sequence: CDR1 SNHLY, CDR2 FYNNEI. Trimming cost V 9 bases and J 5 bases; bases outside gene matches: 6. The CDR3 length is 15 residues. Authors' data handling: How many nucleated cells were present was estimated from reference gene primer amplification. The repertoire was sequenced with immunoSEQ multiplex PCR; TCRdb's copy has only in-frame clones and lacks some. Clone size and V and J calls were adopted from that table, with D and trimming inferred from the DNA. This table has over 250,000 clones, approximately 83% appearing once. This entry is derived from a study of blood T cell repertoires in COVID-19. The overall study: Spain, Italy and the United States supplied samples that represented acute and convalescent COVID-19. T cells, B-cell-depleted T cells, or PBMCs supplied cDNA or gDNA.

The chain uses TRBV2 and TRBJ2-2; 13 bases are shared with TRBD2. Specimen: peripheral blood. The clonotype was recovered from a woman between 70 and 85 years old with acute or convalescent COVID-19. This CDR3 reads CASLMGLAGTGELFF. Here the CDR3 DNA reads TGTGCCAGTCTGATGGGACTAGCGGGAACCGGGGAGCTGTTTTTT. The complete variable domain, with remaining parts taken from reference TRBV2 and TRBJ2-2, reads EPEVTQTPSHQVTQMGQEVILRCVPISNHLYFYWYRQILGQKVEFLVSFYNNEISEKSEIFDDQFSVERPDGSNFTLKIRSTKLEDSAMYFCASLMGLAGTGELFFGEGSRLTVL.